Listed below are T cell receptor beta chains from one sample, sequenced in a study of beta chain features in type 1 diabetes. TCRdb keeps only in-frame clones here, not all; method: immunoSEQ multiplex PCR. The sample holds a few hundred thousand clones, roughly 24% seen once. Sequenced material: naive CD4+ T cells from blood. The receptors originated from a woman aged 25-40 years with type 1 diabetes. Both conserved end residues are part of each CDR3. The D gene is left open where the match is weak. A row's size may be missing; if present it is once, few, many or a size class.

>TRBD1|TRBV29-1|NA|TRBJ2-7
TGCAGCGTTGGGGGACAGACCTACGAGCAGTACTTC
CSVGGQTYEQYF
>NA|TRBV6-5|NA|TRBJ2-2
TGTGCCAGCAGTCCCGACCGGGAAACCGGGGAGCTGTTTTTT
CASSPDRETGELFF
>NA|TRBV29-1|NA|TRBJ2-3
TGCAGCGTCGCACGCCCTCAAGCGGGAGATACGCAGTATTTT
CSVARPQAGDTQYF
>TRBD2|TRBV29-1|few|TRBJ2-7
TGCAGCGTGGGTAGCGGGCTGCGCTCCTACGAGCAGTACTTC
CSVGSGLRSYEQYF
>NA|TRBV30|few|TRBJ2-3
TGTGCCTGGAGTTATTCGGGAGATACGCAGTATTTT
CAWSYSGDTQYF
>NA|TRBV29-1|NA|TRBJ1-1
TGCAGCGAACAGGACAGCCCGGGCACTGAAGCTTTCTTT
CSEQDSPGTEAFF
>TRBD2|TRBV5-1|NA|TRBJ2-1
TGCGCCAGCACCCGCGGTGGGACTAGCAGATTCGATGAGCAGTTCTTC
CASTRGGTSRFDEQFF
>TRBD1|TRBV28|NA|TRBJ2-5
TGTGCCAGCAGTTTCGCCGGGACAGCACAAGAGACCCAGTACTTC
CASSFAGTAQETQYF
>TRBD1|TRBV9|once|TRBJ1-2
TGTGCCAGCAGCGCGATGACAGGGAACTATGGCTACACCTTC
CASSAMTGNYGYTF
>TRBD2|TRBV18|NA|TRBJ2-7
TGTGCCAGCTCACCGGGACTAGCGGGATTGTCCTACGAGCAGTACTTC
CASSPGLAGLSYEQYF
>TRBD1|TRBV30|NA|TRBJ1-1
TGTGCCACTCGACAGGGGAAAACTGAAGCTTTCTTT
CATRQGKTEAFF
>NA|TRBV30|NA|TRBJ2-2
TGTGCCTGGAGTGTACCCAGGGTAACCACCGGGGAGCTGTTTTTT
CAWSVPRVTTGELFF
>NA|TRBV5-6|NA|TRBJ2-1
TGTGCCAGCAGCGAAATAGGACGGGGCTCCTACAATGAGCAGTTCTTC
CASSEIGRGSYNEQFF
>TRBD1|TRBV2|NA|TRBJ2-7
TGTGCCAGCAGTGAACCCAGGGGGAGCTACGAGCAGTACTTC
CASSEPRGSYEQYF
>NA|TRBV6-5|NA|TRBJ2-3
TGTGCCAGCAGTTACCGCGGGGTGGGGCCAGATACGCAGTATTTT
CASSYRGVGPDTQYF
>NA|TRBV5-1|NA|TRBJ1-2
TGCGCCAGCGGACCCAGGGAAAACTATGGCTACACCTTC
CASGPRENYGYTF
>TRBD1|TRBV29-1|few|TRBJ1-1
TGCAGCGTCACCAGGACAGGGATCGGTTGGAACACTGAAGCTTTCTTT
CSVTRTGIGWNTEAFF
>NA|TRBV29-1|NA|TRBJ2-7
TGCAGCGTCCAAAGTGACGGGGCCTACGAGCAGTACTTC
CSVQSDGAYEQYF
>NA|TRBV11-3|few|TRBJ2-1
TGTGCCAGCAGCGCAGGGGGTAGCGGCAATGAGCAGTTCTTC
CASSAGGSGNEQFF
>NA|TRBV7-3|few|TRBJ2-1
TGTGCCAGCAGCTATCAAGGGACTTCCACCTACAATGAGCAGTTCTTC
CASSYQGTSTYNEQFF
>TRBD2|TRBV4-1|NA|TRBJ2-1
TGCGCCAGCAGCCAGATATCGGGACTAGCGTTGGATGAGCAGTTCTTC
CASSQISGLALDEQFF
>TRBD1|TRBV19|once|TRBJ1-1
TGTGCCAGTAGTATAGGACAGGGAGGTACTGAAGCTTTCTTT
CASSIGQGGTEAFF
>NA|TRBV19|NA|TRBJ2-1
TGTGCCAGTACTGGACTGGCTTACAATGAGCAGTTCTTC
CASTGLAYNEQFF
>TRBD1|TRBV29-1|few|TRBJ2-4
TGCAGCGTTCTCCGGGACAGCCAAAACATTCAGTACTTC
CSVLRDSQNIQYF
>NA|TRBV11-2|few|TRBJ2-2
TGTGCCAGCAGCGCGTACAGTAACCCCGGGGAGCTGTTTTTT
CASSAYSNPGELFF
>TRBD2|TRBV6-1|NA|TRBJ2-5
TGTGCCAGCTTCGGACTAGGTCGGGAGACCCAGTACTTC
CASFGLGRETQYF
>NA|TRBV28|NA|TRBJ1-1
TGTGCCAGCAGTTTATCCGGGAACACTGAAGCTTTCTTT
CASSLSGNTEAFF
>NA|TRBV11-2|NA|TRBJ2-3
TGTGCCAGCAGAAGAACAGGTTCTAGCACAGATACGCAGTATTTT
CASRRTGSSTDTQYF
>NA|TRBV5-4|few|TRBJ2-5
TGTGCCAGCAGCTTACTTCCAGGTGAAGAGACCCAGTACTTC
CASSLLPGEETQYF
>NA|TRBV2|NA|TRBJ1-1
TGTGCCAGCACGGTAGAGGGCATGAACACTGAAGCTTTCTTT
CASTVEGMNTEAFF
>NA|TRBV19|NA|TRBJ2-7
TGTGCCAGTAGTCTAAACGGAGACAGCCCCTTCCTCGATGAGCAGTACTTC
CASSLNGDSPFLDEQYF
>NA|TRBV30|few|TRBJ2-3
TGTGCCTGGAAAGGGGCTGCCGCGGATACGCAGTATTTT
CAWKGAAADTQYF
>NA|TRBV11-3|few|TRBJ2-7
TGTGCCAGCAGCTCTTGGAGGGCGTTGGGAGAGCAGTACTTC
CASSSWRALGEQYF
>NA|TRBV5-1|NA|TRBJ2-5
TGCGCCAGCAGCTTGGACCAACTGACAGGCGCGCAGACCCAGTACTTC
CASSLDQLTGAQTQYF
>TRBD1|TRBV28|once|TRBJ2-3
TGTGCCAGCACTCCGGGACAGGGCACAGATACGCAGTATTTT
CASTPGQGTDTQYF
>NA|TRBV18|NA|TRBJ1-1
TGTGCCAGCTCACCCTCGGGGGGCCCCGAAGCTTTCTTT
CASSPSGGPEAFF
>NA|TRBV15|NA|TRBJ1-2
TGTGCCACCAGCGGAAACTTTCGGGGGACCGGCTACACCTTC
CATSGNFRGTGYTF
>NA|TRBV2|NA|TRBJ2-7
TGTGCCAGCGGGCAGACCTACGAGCAGTACTTC
CASGQTYEQYF
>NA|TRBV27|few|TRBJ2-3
TGTGCCAGCAGTTCAAAAACAGATACGCAGTATTTT
CASSSKTDTQYF
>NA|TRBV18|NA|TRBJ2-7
TGTGCCAGCTCACCGAGACGGAGCTACGAGCAGTACTTC
CASSPRRSYEQYF
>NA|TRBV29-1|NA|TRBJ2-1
TGCAGCGTTGAAGGTCAGGTAAAGTACAATGAGCAGTTCTTC
CSVEGQVKYNEQFF
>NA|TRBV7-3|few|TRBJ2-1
TGTGCCAGCAGCCCCTCCGCGGCAGGGGCAGGTGAGCAGTTCTTC
CASSPSAAGAGEQFF
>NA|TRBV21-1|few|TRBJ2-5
TGTGCCAGCAGCAACCGGGACTGGCAAGAGACCCAGTACTTC
CASSNRDWQETQYF
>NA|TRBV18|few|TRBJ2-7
TGTGCCAGCTCAACCCAAGGGAGTAGCGGACCCTACGAGCAGTACTTC
CASSTQGSSGPYEQYF
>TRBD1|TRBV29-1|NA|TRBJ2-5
TGCAGCGGGGGACAGATCGAAGAGACCCAGTACTTC
CSGGQIEETQYF
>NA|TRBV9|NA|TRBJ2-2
TGTGCCAGCAGCCTTGGCGGGACCAACACCGGGGAGCTGTTTTTT
CASSLGGTNTGELFF
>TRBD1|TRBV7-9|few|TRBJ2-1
TGTGCCAGCAGCTGGGGACAGGGCTCCTACAATGAGCAGTTCTTC
CASSWGQGSYNEQFF
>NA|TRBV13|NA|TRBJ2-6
TGTGCCAGCAGCGTGCAGGGTGCGGCCAACGTCCTGACTTTC
CASSVQGAANVLTF
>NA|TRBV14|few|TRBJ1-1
TGTGCCAGCAGCCAAGACACGGGGGGCACTGAAGCTTTCTTT
CASSQDTGGTEAFF
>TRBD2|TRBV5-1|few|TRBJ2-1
TGCGCCAGCAGCTTGGGTGGCGGGAGTTCCAATGAGCAGTTCTTC
CASSLGGGSSNEQFF